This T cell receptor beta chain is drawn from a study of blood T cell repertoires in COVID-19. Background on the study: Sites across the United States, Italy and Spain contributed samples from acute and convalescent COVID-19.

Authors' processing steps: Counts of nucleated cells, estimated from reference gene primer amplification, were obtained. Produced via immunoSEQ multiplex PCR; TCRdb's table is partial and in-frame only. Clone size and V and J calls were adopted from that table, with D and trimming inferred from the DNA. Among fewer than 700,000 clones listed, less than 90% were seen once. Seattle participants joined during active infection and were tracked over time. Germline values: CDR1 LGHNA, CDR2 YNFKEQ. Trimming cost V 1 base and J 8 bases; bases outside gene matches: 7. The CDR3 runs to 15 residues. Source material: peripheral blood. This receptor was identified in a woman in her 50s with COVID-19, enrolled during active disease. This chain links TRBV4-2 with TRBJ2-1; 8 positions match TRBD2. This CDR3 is CASSQVVGGAYEQFF. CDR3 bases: TGTGCCAGCAGCCAAGTCGTCGGGGGGGCGTATGAGCAGTTCTTC.